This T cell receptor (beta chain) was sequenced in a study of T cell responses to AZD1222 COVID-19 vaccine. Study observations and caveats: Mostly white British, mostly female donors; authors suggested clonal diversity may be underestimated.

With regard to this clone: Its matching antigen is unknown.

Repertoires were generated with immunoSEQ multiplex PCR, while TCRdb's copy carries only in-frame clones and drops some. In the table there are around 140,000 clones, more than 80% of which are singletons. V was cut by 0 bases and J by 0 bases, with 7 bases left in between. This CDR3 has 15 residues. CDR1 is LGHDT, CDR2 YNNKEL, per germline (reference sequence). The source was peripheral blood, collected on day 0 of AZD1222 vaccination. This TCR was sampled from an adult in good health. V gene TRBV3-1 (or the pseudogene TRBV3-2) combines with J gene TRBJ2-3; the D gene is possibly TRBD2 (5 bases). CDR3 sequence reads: CASSQERASTDTQYF. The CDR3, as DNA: TGTGCCAGCAGCCAAGAGAGGGCTAGCACAGATACGCAGTATTTT.